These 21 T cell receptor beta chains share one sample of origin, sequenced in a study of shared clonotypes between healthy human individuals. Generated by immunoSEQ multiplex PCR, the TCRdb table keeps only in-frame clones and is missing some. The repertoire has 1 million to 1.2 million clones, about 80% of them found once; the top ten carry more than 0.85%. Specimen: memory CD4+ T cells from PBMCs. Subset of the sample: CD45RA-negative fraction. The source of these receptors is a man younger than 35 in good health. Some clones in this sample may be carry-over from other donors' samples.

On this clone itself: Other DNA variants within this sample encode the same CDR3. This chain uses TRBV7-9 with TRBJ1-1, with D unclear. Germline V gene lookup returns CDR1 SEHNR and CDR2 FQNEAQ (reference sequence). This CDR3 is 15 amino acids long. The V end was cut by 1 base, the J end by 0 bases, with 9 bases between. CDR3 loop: CASSLGAVMNTEAFF. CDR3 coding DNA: TGTGCCAGCAGCTTAGGTGCGGTAATGAACACTGAAGCTTTCTTT.

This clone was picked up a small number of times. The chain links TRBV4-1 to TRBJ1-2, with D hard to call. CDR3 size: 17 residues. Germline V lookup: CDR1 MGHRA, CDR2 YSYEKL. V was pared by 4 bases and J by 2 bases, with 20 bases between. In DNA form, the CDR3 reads TGCGCCAGCAGCCGAGGCCCCTTGGACGGCGGCAACTATGGCTACACCTTC. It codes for CASSRGPLDGGNYGYTF.

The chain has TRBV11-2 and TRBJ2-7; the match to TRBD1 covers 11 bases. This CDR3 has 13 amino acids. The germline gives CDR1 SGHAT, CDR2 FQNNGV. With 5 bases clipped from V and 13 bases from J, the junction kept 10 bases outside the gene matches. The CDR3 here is CASSHGRTGGVYF. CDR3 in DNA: TGTGCCAGCAGCCATGGAAGGACAGGGGGCGTCTACTTC.

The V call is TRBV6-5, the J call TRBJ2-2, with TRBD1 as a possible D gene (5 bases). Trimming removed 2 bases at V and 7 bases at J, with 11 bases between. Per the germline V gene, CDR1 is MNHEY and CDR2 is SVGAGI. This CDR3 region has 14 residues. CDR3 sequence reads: CASSYGAIDGELFF. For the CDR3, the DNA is TGTGCCAGCAGTTACGGGGCTATTGACGGGGAGCTGTTTTTT.

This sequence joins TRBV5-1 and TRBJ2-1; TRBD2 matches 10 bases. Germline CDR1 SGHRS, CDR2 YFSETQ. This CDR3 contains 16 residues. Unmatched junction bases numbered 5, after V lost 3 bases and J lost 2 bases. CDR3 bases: TGCGCCAGCAGCTGGCTAGCGGGAGCCCCCTACAATGAGCAGTTCTTC. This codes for CASSWLAGAPYNEQFF.

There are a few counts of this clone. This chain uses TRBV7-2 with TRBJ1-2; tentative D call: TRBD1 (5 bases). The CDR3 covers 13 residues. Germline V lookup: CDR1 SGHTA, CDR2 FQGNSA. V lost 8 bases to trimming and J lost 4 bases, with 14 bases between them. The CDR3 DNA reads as TGTGCCAGCCGCCCAGGACACTTCTATGGCTACACCTTC. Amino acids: CASRPGHFYGYTF.

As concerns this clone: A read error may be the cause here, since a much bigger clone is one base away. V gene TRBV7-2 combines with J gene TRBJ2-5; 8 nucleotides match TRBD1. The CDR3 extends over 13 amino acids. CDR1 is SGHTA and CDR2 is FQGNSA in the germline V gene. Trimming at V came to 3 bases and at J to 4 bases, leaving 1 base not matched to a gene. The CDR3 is CASSFGQGETQYF. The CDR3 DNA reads TGTGCCAGCAGCTTCGGACAGGGAGAGACCCAGTACTTC.

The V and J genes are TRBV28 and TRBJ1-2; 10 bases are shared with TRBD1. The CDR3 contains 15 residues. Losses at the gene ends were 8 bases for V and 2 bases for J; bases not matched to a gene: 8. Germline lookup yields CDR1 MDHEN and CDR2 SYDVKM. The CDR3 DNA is TGTGCCAGCTCTATTCCGGGACAGGGGAACTATGGCTACACCTTC. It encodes CASSIPGQGNYGYTF.

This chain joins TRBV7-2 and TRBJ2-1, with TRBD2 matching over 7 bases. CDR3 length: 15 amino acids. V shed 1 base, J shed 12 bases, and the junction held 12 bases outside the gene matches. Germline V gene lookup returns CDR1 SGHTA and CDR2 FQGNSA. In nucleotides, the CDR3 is TGTGCCAGCAGCTTAGTAACACCAGGGACTACAGGGCAGTTCTTC. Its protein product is CASSLVTPGTTGQFF.

The CDR3 here is CASSMGQGTGELFF. For the CDR3, the DNA is TGTGCCAGTAGTATGGGACAGGGTACCGGGGAGCTGTTTTTT. J is TRBJ2-2 and V is TRBV19, with 9 bases lining up with TRBD1. Germline loops: CDR1 LNHDA, CDR2 SQIVND (reference sequence). CDR3 length equals 14 residues. V was pared by 3 bases and J by 5 bases, with 1 base of the junction left unmatched.

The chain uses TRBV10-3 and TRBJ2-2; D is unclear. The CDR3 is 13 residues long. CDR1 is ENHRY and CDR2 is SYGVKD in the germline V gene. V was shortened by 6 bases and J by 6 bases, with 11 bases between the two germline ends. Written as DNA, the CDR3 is TGTGCCATCAGCGAAACCGGTTCCGGGGAGCTGTTTTTT. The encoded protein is CAISETGSGELFF.

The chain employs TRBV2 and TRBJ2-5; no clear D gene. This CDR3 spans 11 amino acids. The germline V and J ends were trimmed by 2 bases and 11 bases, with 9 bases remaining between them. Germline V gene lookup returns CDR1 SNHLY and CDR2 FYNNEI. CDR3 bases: TGTGCCAGCAGTGAACCAAAGGAGCAGTACTTC. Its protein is CASSEPKEQYF.

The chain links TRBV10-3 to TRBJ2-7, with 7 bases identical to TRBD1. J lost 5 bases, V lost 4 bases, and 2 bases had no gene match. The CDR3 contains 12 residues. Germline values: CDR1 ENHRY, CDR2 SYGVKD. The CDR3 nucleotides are TGTGCCATCAGTGGACAGGGCCACGAGCAGTACTTC. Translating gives CAISGQGHEQYF.

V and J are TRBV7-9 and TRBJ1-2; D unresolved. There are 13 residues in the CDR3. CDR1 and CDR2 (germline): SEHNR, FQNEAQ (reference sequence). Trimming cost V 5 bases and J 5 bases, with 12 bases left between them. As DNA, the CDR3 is TGTGCCAGCAGCCCCGACATGAGGTATGGCTACACCTTC. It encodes CASSPDMRYGYTF. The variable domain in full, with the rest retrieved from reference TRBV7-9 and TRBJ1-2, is DTGVSQNPRHKITKRGQNVTFRCDPISEHNRLYWYRQTLGQGPEFLTYFQNEAQLEKSRLLSDRFSAERPKGSFSTLEIQRTEQGDSAMYLCASSPDMRYGYTFGSGTRLTVV.

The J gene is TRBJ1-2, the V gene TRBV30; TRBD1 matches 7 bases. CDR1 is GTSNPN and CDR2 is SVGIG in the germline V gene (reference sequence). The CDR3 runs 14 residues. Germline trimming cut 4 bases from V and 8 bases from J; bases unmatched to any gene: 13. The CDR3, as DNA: TGTGCCTGGAAGATTTTACAGGGGCCGGGCGGCTACACCTTC. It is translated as CAWKILQGPGGYTF.

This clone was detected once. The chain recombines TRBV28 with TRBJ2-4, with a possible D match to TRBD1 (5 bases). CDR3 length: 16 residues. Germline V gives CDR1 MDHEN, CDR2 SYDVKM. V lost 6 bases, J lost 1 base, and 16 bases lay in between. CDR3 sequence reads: CASSYQGMDAKNIQYF. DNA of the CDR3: TGTGCCAGCAGCTATCAGGGTATGGACGCCAAAAACATTCAGTACTTC.

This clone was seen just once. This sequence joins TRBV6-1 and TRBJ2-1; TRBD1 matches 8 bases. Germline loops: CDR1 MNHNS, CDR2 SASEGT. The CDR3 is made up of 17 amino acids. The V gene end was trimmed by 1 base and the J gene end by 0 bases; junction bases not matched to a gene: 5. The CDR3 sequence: CASSEGDRRYSYNEQFF. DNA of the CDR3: TGTGCCAGCAGTGAAGGGGACAGGCGGTACTCCTACAATGAGCAGTTCTTC.

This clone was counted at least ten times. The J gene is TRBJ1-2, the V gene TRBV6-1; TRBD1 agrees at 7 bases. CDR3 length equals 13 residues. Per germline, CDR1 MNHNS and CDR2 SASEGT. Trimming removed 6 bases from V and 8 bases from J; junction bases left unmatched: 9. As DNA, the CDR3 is TGTGCCAGCAGGCGTAGACAGGGTCAAGGCTACACCTTC. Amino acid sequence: CASRRRQGQGYTF.

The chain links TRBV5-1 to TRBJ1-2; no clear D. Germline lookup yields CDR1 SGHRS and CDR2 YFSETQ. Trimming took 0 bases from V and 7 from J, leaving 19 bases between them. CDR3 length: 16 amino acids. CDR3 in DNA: TGCGCCAGCAGCTTGGGACTGACTAGAGCGTTGGGTGGCTACACCTTC. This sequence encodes CASSLGLTRALGGYTF.

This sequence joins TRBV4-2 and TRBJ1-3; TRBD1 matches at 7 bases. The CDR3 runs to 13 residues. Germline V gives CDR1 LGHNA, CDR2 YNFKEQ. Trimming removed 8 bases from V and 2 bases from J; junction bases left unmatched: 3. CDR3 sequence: CASGDRAGNTIYF. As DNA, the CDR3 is TGTGCCAGCGGAGACAGGGCTGGAAACACCATATATTTT.

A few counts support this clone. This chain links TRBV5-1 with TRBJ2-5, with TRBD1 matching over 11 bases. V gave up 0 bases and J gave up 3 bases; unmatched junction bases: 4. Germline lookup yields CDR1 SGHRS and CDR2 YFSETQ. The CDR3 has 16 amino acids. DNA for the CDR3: TGCGCCAGCAGCTTGGTTGGGACAGGGGGAAAAGAGACCCAGTACTTC. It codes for CASSLVGTGGKETQYF.